The rows below give T cell receptor beta chains drawn from one sample of a study of T cells in Graves' hyperthyroidism and ophthalmopathy. MiXCR was run by TCRdb on the multiplex PCR reads, yielding one entry per CDR3 protein. The profile shows about 200,000 distinct CDR3 sequences, about 15% of them singletons. Specimen: blood. Receptors originate from a man between 45 and 60 years old with Graves' hyperthyroidism. Each CDR3 is given with its conserved first and last residue. The D gene is left open where the match is weak. The size of a clone is reported for some rows only, either as once, few or many, or as a class for expanded clones.

v_call	clone_size	d_call	j_call	cdr3_nt	cdr3_aa
TRBV12-3/TRBV12-4	few	NA	TRBJ2-5	TGTGCCAGCGCTGATCGTCTGAAAGAGACCCAGTACTTC	CASADRLKETQYF
TRBV11-3	NA	NA	TRBJ2-2	TGTGCCAGCAGCTTTTCCCCGGGGTCCCTACCGAACACCGGGGAGCTGTTTTTT	CASSFSPGSLPNTGELFF
TRBV2	many	NA	TRBJ2-3	TGTGCCAGCAGTGATATAGATACGCAGTATTTT	CASSDIDTQYF
TRBV29-1	few	NA	TRBJ2-7	TGCAACATGGGGGTGGCAGGTTACGAGCAGTACTTC	CNMGVAGYEQYF
TRBV3-1	many	NA	TRBJ1-1	TGTGCCAGCAGCCCCTTCTCTACAGGGAAGAACACTGAAGCTTTCTTT	CASSPFSTGKNTEAFF
TRBV29-1	NA	NA	TRBJ2-3	TGCAGCGCCGCAAGTCCGGACACCGGCACAGATACGCAGTATTTT	CSAASPDTGTDTQYF
TRBV28	many	TRBD1	TRBJ2-3	TGTGCCAGCAGTTCGACAGGGCGCACAGATACGCAGTATTTT	CASSSTGRTDTQYF
TRBV6-1	NA	NA	TRBJ2-7	TGTGCCAGCAGAACAGGGAGCGAGCAGTACTTC	CASRTGSEQYF
TRBV5-1	many	TRBD2	TRBJ2-7	TGCGCCAGCAGCGGATCCCAGACTAGCGGGAGGGCCTTCTACTACGAGCAGTACTTC	CASSGSQTSGRAFYYEQYF
TRBV7-2	NA	NA	TRBJ2-7	TGTGCCAGCAGCGCCGGGGGCGGGAACGAGCAGTACTTC	CASSAGGGNEQYF
TRBV6-1	few	TRBD1	TRBJ2-1	TGTGCCAGCAGTTATCCAGGGGGTAATGGTGAGCAGTTCTTC	CASSYPGGNGEQFF
TRBV13	NA	NA	TRBJ1-2	TGTGCCAGCAGCGAACAACAGGGCCTGAAGGGCTACACCTTC	CASSEQQGLKGYTF
TRBV11-1	many	NA	TRBJ2-1	TGTGCCAGCAGCCCGGGAGCCCACAATGAGCAGTTCTTC	CASSPGAHNEQFF
TRBV7-2	few	TRBD1	TRBJ1-4	TGTGCCAGCAGCTTAAGGGGGGACAGTAATGAAAAACTGTTTTTT	CASSLRGDSNEKLFF
TRBV5-6	NA	TRBD1	TRBJ2-3	TGTGCCAGCAGCTCCGGGACAGGGGAGCCGGGCCACACAGATACGCAGTATTTT	CASSSGTGEPGHTDTQYF
TRBV5-4	NA	TRBD2	TRBJ2-1	TGTGCCAGCAGCCGCCTAGCGGGAGGCTACAATGAGCAGTTCTTC	CASSRLAGGYNEQFF
TRBV7-6	NA	TRBD1	TRBJ2-4	TGTGCCAGCAGCCATATTACTGGACAGGGGGCGCTTGCCAAAAACATTCAGTACTTC	CASSHITGQGALAKNIQYF
TRBV28	many	NA	TRBJ2-1	TGTGCCAGCAACTCCCTTGACAGAATTTCAGGGAATGAGCAGTTCTTC	CASNSLDRISGNEQFF
TRBV7-9	NA	TRBD1	TRBJ1-1	TGTGCCAGCAGCTCGTCAGACAGGGGTTGGAACACTGAAGCTTTCTTT	CASSSSDRGWNTEAFF
TRBV6-1	many	NA	TRBJ1-5	TGTGCCAGCAGTCCCCTCCTGGGAGGGATGAAGAATCAGCCCCAGCATTTT	CASSPLLGGMKNQPQHF
TRBV28	NA	NA	TRBJ1-1	TGTGCCAGCAGTTCGCCGACTCTTGGTCCGTGGGAAGCTTTCTTT	CASSSPTLGPWEAFF
TRBV20-1	NA	NA	TRBJ2-1	TGCAGTGCCGAGAAAGGAGCGGGCTCTTACAATGAGCAGTTCTTC	CSAEKGAGSYNEQFF
TRBV12-3/TRBV12-4	many	NA	TRBJ2-3	TGTGCCAGCAATCTTGGTGGGTCAGGGGATACGCAGTATTTT	CASNLGGSGDTQYF
TRBV19	NA	NA	TRBJ2-4	TGTGCCAGTAGTAGGGGGCGTGGGAAAAACATTCAGTACTTC	CASSRGRGKNIQYF
TRBV5-1	many	TRBD1	TRBJ2-5	TGCGCCAGCAGCGTACGGACAGGGGGTAAAGAGACCCAGTACTTC	CASSVRTGGKETQYF
TRBV20-1	NA	TRBD2	TRBJ2-3	TGCAGTGCTCCGTGGACTAGCGGGAGCCGAGATACGCAGTATTTT	CSAPWTSGSRDTQYF
TRBV24-1	NA	TRBD1	TRBJ2-3	TGTGCCGCCCAGGGACAGGGTGACACAGATACGCAGTATTTT	CAAQGQGDTDTQYF
TRBV5-1	NA	TRBD1	TRBJ2-1	TGTGCCAGCAGCTTTACTGGGACAGGGGGTTACAATGAGCAGTTCTTC	CASSFTGTGGYNEQFF
TRBV7-2	many	NA	TRBJ2-7	TGTGCCAGCAGCTTAAGTCTGGGTGTTAGTTACGAGCAGTACTTC	CASSLSLGVSYEQYF
TRBV29-1	many	TRBD2	TRBJ2-1	TGCAGCGTTGAAGGATCTAGCGGGAGGGCCAATGAGCAGTTCTTC	CSVEGSSGRANEQFF
TRBV11-3	few	NA	TRBJ1-2	TGTGCCAGCAGCTCCCCCAGACTCTATGGCTACACCTTC	CASSSPRLYGYTF
TRBV10-2	few	TRBD2	TRBJ2-3	TGCGCCAGCAGGGGCGGGAGCTCAGATACGCAGTATTTT	CASRGGSSDTQYF
TRBV7-3	NA	NA	TRBJ1-1	TGTGCCAGCAGCTTTCTGGGGGCCCGAACCGCTGAAGCTTTCTTT	CASSFLGARTAEAFF
TRBV28	NA	TRBD1	TRBJ2-7	TGTGCCAGCAGCCCCGACAGGGATGGGGCCTACGAGCAGTACTTC	CASSPDRDGAYEQYF